A single sample is the source of the 4 T cell receptor beta chains below, sequenced in a study of T cell responses to AZD1222 COVID-19 vaccine. The table came from immunoSEQ multiplex PCR; TCRdb's copy has only in-frame clones and leaves some out. The table lists approximately 82,000 clones, more than 90% of them singletons. This material consisted of peripheral blood, taken on day 0 of AZD1222 vaccination. All receptors come from an adult in good health.

The chain links TRBV5-1 to TRBJ1-1; D is unresolved. The CDR3 contains 15 residues. The germline CDR1 and CDR2 sequences are SGHRS and YFSETQ. Deletions cut 0 bases from V and 0 bases from J, with 9 bases between. In DNA form, the CDR3 reads TGCGCCAGCAGCTTGGGCGCGACCATGAACACTGAAGCTTTCTTT. Encoded protein: CASSLGATMNTEAFF.

This sequence joins TRBV7-6 and TRBJ1-2; 8 positions match TRBD1. The CDR3 is made up of 14 amino acids. Germline V gene sequence: CDR1 SGHVS, CDR2 FNYEAQ. J lost 5 bases, V lost 5 bases, and 7 bases had no gene match. The chain's CDR3 is CASSPGTGEYGYTF. In nucleotides, the CDR3 is TGTGCCAGCAGCCCTGGGACAGGCGAGTATGGCTACACCTTC.

The V call is TRBV2, the J call TRBJ1-1; perhaps TRBD1 as D (5 bases). CDR1 is SNHLY and CDR2 is FYNNEI in the germline V gene. This CDR3 region has 13 residues. The germline V and J ends were trimmed by 10 bases and 7 bases, with 19 bases remaining between them. The CDR3 coding sequence is TGTGCCACCGGGGGGACGGAACGATTTGAAGCTTTCTTT. It translates to CATGGTERFEAFF.

CDR3 DNA: TGTGCCAGCAGCTTGTGGCAGGCTCTGGCGTACTTC. Its translation is CASSLWQALAYF. The V and J genes are TRBV5-8 and TRBJ2-7; D is unclear. The CDR3 runs to 12 residues. CDR1 is SGHTS and CDR2 is YDEGEE in the germline V gene. Trimming stripped 1 base from V and 12 bases from J, with 14 bases between.